This record concerns one T cell receptor beta chain sequence. Sequencing used immunoSEQ multiplex PCR; TCRdb keeps in-frame clones, though not all of them. The table has 150,000 or so clones, around nine tenths seen once; the top ten hold less than 7%. These data belong to a study of control samples from healthy donors and cancer patients. Germline CDR1 SGDLS, CDR2 YYNGEE. This CDR3 has 15 amino acids. Trimming shortened V by 0 bases and J by 6 bases, and 13 bases separated the two germline ends. The rearrangement uses TRBV9 and TRBJ1-3, with a tentative D call TRBD1 (6 bases). The receptor's source is a man between 18 and 35 years old in good health. The material sequenced was blood. Here the CDR3 reads CASSVVAGEENTIYF. CDR3 nucleotide sequence: TGTGCCAGCAGCGTAGTGGCAGGGGAGGAAAACACCATATATTTT.